This TCR beta chain came from a study of shared clonotypes between healthy human individuals. As for the study in general: Each donor contributed plates that comprised three CD4 naive, three CD4 memory, two CD8 naive and one CD8 memory.

V was trimmed by 4 bases and J by 5 bases, leaving 14 bases between them. This CDR3 has 14 residues. From germline, CDR1 is SGHTA and CDR2 FQGNSA. Produced via immunoSEQ multiplex PCR; TCRdb's table is partial and in-frame only. The table has around 1 million clones, 70% to 85% seen once; the top ten hold roughly 1.5%. The clonotype comes from a man in his late teens or twenties in good health. The V gene is TRBV7-2, the J gene TRBJ1-1; possibly TRBD1 for D (6 bases). Sequencing was performed on memory CD4+ T cells sorted from blood. The subset denotes: CD45RA-negative fraction. The CDR3 DNA sequence: TGTGCCAGCAGCTACCAGGGGTCTAGGACTGAAGCTTTCTTT. Its protein product is CASSYQGSRTEAFF.